The clone carrying this T cell receptor (beta chain) was counted ten times or more. Its antigen is as yet unknown. This specimen comes from a study of post-analysis software for immune sequencing data. Study conclusions and caveats: Patients had higher frequencies than controls of about five TRBV segments, including TRBV5-6, TRBV5-1 and TRBV20-1.

The CDR3 runs to 14 residues. V was cut by 10 bases and J by 3 bases, with 16 bases left in between. Germline CDR1 is ENHRY and CDR2 is SYGVKD. TCR beta cDNA libraries included unique molecular identifiers. TCRdb reprocessed the PCR reads via MiXCR and lists one record per CDR3 protein. The table lists about 260,000 distinct CDR3 sequences, 35% to 45% of them singletons. The J gene is TRBJ2-1, the V gene TRBV10-3; D might be TRBD2 (6 bases). The material sequenced was blood. The sequence was obtained from a girl aged 5 to 17 with multiple sclerosis. As DNA, the CDR3 is TGTGCCACGGGAGCCGGGACTTACTACAATGAGCAGTTCTTC. This sequence encodes CATGAGTYYNEQFF.